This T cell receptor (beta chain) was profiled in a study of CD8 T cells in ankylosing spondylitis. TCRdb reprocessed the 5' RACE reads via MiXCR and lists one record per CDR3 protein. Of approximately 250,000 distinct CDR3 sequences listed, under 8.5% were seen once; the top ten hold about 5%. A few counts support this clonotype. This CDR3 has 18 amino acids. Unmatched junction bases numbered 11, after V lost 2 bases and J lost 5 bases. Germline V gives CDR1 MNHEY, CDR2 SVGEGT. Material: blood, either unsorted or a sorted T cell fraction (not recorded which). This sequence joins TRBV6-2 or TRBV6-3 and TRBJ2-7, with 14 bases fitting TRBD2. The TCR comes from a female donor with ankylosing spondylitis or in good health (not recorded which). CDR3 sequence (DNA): TGTGCCAGCAGTTACGCCCCGGGACTAGCGGGAGAGCGAAACGAGCAGTACTTC. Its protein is CASSYAPGLAGERNEQYF.